This T cell receptor (beta chain) is drawn from a study of T-cell memory formation after mild COVID-19. V lost 1 base to trimming and J lost 4 bases; unmatched junction nucleotides: 6. Germline assignment: CDR1 MNHNS and CDR2 SASEGT. This CDR3 has 15 amino acids. Using constant-segment primers, 5'RACE produced TCR alpha and TCR beta cDNA libraries carrying sample barcodes and UMIs. TCRdb itself ran the 5' RACE reads through MiXCR, one entry per CDR3 protein. The sample carries 250,000 to 350,000 distinct CDR3 sequences, around 15% recorded once. The sample holds a few counts of this clonotype. This chain connects TRBV6-1 to TRBJ2-5; TRBD2 matches at 7 bases. Sequences were obtained from PBMCs or a T cell subset sorted from them (not recorded which). The sequence was collected from a man younger than 35 who had mild COVID-19 (a few samples of this study predate the infection). Cell type and time point are not known. CDR3 bases: TGTGCCAGCAGTGAAGAGGCGGGGGAGTCAGAGACCCAGTACTTC. Its protein is CASSEEAGESETQYF.